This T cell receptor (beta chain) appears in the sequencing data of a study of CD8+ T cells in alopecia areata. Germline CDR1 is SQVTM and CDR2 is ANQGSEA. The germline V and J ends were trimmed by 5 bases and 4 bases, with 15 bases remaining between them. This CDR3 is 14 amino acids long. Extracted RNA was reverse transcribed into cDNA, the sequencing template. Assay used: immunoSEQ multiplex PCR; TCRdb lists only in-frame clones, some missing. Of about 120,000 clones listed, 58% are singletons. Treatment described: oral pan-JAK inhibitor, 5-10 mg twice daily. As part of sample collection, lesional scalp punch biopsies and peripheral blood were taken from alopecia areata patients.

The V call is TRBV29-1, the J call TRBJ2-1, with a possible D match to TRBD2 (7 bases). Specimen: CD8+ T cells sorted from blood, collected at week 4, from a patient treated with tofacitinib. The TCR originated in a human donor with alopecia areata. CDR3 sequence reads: CSVPHGRGYNEQFF. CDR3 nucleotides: TGCAGCGTTCCTCATGGGAGGGGGTACAATGAGCAGTTCTTC.